This T cell receptor beta chain emerged from a study of blood T cell repertoires in COVID-19. Whole-study context: The origin of the acute and convalescent COVID-19 samples was the United States, Italy and Spain. The cDNA or gDNA used as material had been derived from T cells, B-cell-depleted T cells, or PBMCs.

CDR1 and CDR2 (germline): LGHDT, YNNKEL (reference sequence). This CDR3 has 12 amino acids. After removal of 6 bases from V and 10 bases from J, the junction contained 2 bases not matched to a gene. In Seattle, patients joined the study during active infection and were tracked longitudinally. As originally analysed: Amplification of reference gene primers provided the estimated nucleated cell counts. Profiled with immunoSEQ multiplex PCR; TCRdb holds only in-frame clones, not every one. The DNA gave D and trimming, while V, J and clone size come from that table. The sample lists roughly 400,000 clones; approximately 87% were seen once.

Material: peripheral blood. The V call is TRBV3-1 (or the pseudogene TRBV3-2), the J call TRBJ2-1; the match to TRBD2 covers 11 bases. The TCR originated in an older woman with COVID-19, enrolled during active disease. DNA of the CDR3: TGTGCCAGCAGTTGGACTAGCGGGGAGCAGTTCTTC. Amino acids: CASSWTSGEQFF.